These T cell receptor beta chains were read from a single sample in a study of blood T cell repertoires in COVID-19. Some clones are missing from TCRdb's copy, which holds only in-frame ones; the method was immunoSEQ multiplex PCR. The repertoire consists of 310,000 or so clones, with around 87% occurring once and the leading ten covering 1.7%. The specimen was PBMCs or T cells enriched from blood (not recorded which). The receptors stem from a woman in her late teens or twenties with acute COVID-19. Both conserved end residues are part of each CDR3. Not every row has a clone size; where given, it reads once, few, many or a size class.

clone_size v_call cdr3_aa
many TRBV4-2 CASSQGASSYEQYF
- TRBV5-1 CASSLRGAPGETQYF
- TRBV30 CAWSVTGGNEKLFF
- TRBV24-1 CATSATSTGELFF
- TRBV27 CASTPGGNTEAFF
few TRBV14 CASSQTGQGNYGYTF
- TRBV10-3 CAIKAGGPGNEQYF
- TRBV24-1 CATSDSRDRREQFF
- TRBV2 CASSAPGWNTEAFF
few TRBV28 CASSLSDSRGASNQPQHF
- TRBV10-3 CAISKDRGVMNTEAFF
- TRBV5-1 CASRAGTSNEKLFF
once TRBV3-1/TRBV3-2 CASSQDESGRGWFF
- TRBV6-2/TRBV6-3 CASSSLAGAFLEQYF
- TRBV19 CASRIAGGPGTDTQYF
- TRBV21-1 CASSQSAGLRVGTEAFF
- TRBV7-8 CASSSMGQGQGGNTIYF
- TRBV3-1/TRBV3-2 CASSPRTSGKGQYF
- TRBV11-2 CASSSQDRLRNTQYF
once TRBV7-2 CASSLSSHTYEQYF
- TRBV5-6 CASRMRGGDEQFF
- TRBV5-1 CASSTDRKNTEAFF
- TRBV5-1 CASSPQVSGYTGELFF
- TRBV2 CASTQDRERQAFF
once TRBV19 CASSIARLARTGELFF
- TRBV19 CASKYRVTSYGYTF
- TRBV29-1 CSVLTGHVDTQYF
once TRBV7-8 CASSPPGQETQYF
- TRBV27 CASSPRVTSLFRDRGPNTGELFF
- TRBV11-2 CASSFRQGHNEQFF
- TRBV11-2 CASRPRWTGEQYF
- TRBV12-5 CASGLDIGLAGGTDTQYF
- TRBV4-1 CASSQPLTSADGNEQFF
once TRBV30 CAWSDPIDQRPLSEQYF
- TRBV11-1 CASSASSGRYDGELFF
- TRBV5-1 CASSNSGTSGRRADTQYF
- TRBV30 CAWTEGPNEQFF
- TRBV6-1 CASSEPGQSYEQYF
few TRBV24-1 CATSSSGGTDTQYF
- TRBV20-1 CSIKQGYEQYF
- TRBV24-1 CATSDPRDSHTEQFF
- TRBV18 CASSPRQGTTGELFF
- TRBV6-1 CASSEDRGSRGAGYTF
- TRBV7-6 CASSPNSGAVSYEQYF